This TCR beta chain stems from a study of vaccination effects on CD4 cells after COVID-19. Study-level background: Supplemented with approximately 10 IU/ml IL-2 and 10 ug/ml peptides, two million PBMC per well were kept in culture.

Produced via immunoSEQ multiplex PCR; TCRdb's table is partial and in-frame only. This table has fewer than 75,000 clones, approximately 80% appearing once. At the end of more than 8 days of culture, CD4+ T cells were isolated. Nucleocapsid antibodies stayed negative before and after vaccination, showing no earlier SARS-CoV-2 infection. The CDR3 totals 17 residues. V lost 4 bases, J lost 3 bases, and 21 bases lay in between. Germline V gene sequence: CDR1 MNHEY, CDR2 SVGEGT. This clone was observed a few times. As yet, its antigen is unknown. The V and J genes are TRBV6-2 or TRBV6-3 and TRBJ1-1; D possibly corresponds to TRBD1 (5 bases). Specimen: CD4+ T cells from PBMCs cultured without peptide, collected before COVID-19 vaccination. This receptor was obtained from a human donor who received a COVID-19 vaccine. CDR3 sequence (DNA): TGTGCCAGCAGTTTACGCCAGGCGGACCGGGGGTACACTGAAGCTTTCTTT. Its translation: CASSLRQADRGYTEAFF.